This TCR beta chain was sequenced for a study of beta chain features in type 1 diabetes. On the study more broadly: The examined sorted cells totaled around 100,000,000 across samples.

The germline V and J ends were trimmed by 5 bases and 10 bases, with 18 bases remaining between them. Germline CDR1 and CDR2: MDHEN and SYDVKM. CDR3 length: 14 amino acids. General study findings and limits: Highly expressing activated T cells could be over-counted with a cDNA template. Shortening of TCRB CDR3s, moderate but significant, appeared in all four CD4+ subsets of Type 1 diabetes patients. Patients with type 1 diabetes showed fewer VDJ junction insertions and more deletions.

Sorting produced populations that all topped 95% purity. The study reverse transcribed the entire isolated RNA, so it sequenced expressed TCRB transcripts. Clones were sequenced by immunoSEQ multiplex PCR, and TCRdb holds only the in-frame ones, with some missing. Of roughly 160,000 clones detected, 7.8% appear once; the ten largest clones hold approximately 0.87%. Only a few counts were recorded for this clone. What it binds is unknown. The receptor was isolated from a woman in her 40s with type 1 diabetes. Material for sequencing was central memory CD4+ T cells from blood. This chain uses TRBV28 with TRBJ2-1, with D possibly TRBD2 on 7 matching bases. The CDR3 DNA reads TGTGCCAGCAGTAAGCGGGACATCCAGGGAGAGCAGTTCTTC. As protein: CASSKRDIQGEQFF. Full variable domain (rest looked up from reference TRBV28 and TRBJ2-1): DVKVTQSSRYLVKRTGEKVFLECVQDMDHENMFWYRQDPGLGLRLIYFSYDVKMKEKGDIPEGYSVSREKKERFSLILESASTNQTSMYLCASSKRDIQGEQFFGPGTRLTVL.